This T cell receptor beta chain was captured by sequencing in a study of blood T cells in healthy people across ages. Study-wide findings and caveats: Older age coincided with a roughly linear decline in TCR beta diversity per million T cells.

Peripheral blood was drawn, approximately 9.4 milliliters per donor. Per-sample PBMC isolation yielded at least 6.5 million cells. A second roughly 6 to 12 cycle PCR used barcoded and J-beta primers. One entry per CDR3 protein results from TCRdb running MiXCR on the 5' RACE reads. Among fewer than 800,000 distinct CDR3 sequences listed, around a fifth were seen once. After removal of 3 bases from V and 8 bases from J, the junction contained 4 bases not matched to a gene. CDR3 length: 13 residues. Germline CDR1 KGHSH, CDR2 LQKENI. There are a few counts of this clonotype. The antigen is undetermined. The source material was blood. The sequence was obtained from a man in his 70s in good health. This chain connects TRBV18 to TRBJ2-1; 7 nucleotides line up with TRBD2. The chain's CDR3 is CASSPGGPYEQFF. CDR3 nucleotide sequence: TGTGCCAGCTCACCGGGAGGGCCCTATGAGCAGTTCTTC.